This section outlines one T cell receptor beta chain sequence together with its context. Its antigen is not known. The V gene end was trimmed by 5 bases and the J gene end by 0 bases; junction bases not matched to a gene: 9. CDR3 size: 16 residues. Germline lookup yields CDR1 LNHDA and CDR2 SQIVND (reference sequence). Using immunoSEQ multiplex PCR, the repertoire was profiled, and TCRdb retains in-frame clones only, with some absent. The table records around 2,000,000 clones, 85% to 95% of them present only once. This sample is drawn from a study of shared clonotypes between healthy human individuals. About the study: Aged 18 to 49, the donors were a couple of women and three men. Per donor, CD8 memory used one plate, CD8 naive used two, CD4 memory used three and CD4 naive used three.

CD45RO-negative, CCR7-positively selected cells formed the naive CD8 fraction, excluding terminally differentiated effector memory CD45RA+ cells. The study, taken as a whole, reports: Researchers found naive subsets generally carried larger estimated richness than memory subsets.

The sequence derives from a man in his late teens or twenties in good health. This chain joins TRBV19 and TRBJ1-1; TRBD1 agrees at 7 bases. Source material: naive CD8+ T cells sorted from blood. The CDR3 region is CASSRDREGLNTEAFF. The CDR3 DNA sequence: TGTGCCAGTAGTCGAGACAGGGAAGGATTGAACACTGAAGCTTTCTTT.